The rows below give T cell receptor beta chains drawn from one sample of a study of Tregs in tolerant kidney transplant recipients. Clones were sequenced by immunoSEQ multiplex PCR, and TCRdb holds only the in-frame ones, with some missing. Among 110,000 or so clones listed, about 90% were seen once. The sequencing sample was made of CD4+ T cells from blood. The receptors shown here come from a human donor in good health. The CDR3 runs from the conserved cysteine through the conserved F or W. The D gene is left open where the match is weak. Size values are once, few and many counts, or a class for expanded clones, and some rows have none.

J gene	clone size	V gene	D gene	CDR3 DNA	CDR3 protein
TRBJ2-3	NA	TRBV27	TRBD2	TGTGCCAGCAGTCCGGAGAGAGCGGGAGTCTACCCAGATACGCAGTATTTT	CASSPERAGVYPDTQYF
TRBJ1-5	once	TRBV18	TRBD1	TGTGCCAGCTCAATACAGGGGGACCAACAGCCCCAGCATTTT	CASSIQGDQQPQHF
TRBJ1-2	NA	TRBV1	NA	TGCACCAGCAGCCAAGGGGCAGGGAAGGGCTACACCTTC	CTSSQGAGKGYTF
TRBJ2-7	NA	TRBV4-1	NA	TGCGCCAGCAGCCACGGGGGCTCCTACGAGCAGTACTTC	CASSHGGSYEQYF
TRBJ1-3	NA	TRBV4-1	TRBD1	TGCGCCAGCAGCCAAGTACTAGTCACGGACAGGGCAACTGGAAACACCATATATTTT	CASSQVLVTDRATGNTIYF
TRBJ2-5	NA	TRBV5-1	NA	TGCGCCAGCAGCCCGCGGGGTGTCACAGCGGCCCAGTACTTC	CASSPRGVTAAQYF
TRBJ1-2	NA	TRBV15	NA	TGTGCCACCAGCATTCGAGGACGGGCTAACTATGGCTACACCTTC	CATSIRGRANYGYTF
TRBJ2-3	once	TRBV18	NA	TGTGCCAGCTCACCAAGCCGGAGCACAGATACGCAGTATTTT	CASSPSRSTDTQYF
TRBJ1-4	NA	TRBV7-6	NA	TGTGCCAGCAGCTCACAGGGATGGGGTGAAAAACTGTTTTTT	CASSSQGWGEKLFF
TRBJ1-3	once	TRBV6-1	NA	TGTGCCAGCAATCGAGAGGGGTACTCTGGAAACACCATATATTTT	CASNREGYSGNTIYF
TRBJ1-2	NA	TRBV29-1	NA	TGCAGCGTTGAGGGATCTAACTATGGCTACACCTTC	CSVEGSNYGYTF
TRBJ1-6	NA	TRBV7-6	TRBD1	TGTGCCAGCAGCTTAGAGGGGACAGGGTATAATTCACCCCTCCACTTT	CASSLEGTGYNSPLHF
TRBJ1-5	NA	TRBV5-1	NA	TGCGCCAGCAGCTTGGGACTCCGGGAGGGGCAGCCCCAGCATTTT	CASSLGLREGQPQHF
TRBJ2-3	NA	TRBV7-6	NA	TGTGCCAGCAGCAATCTAGCGACTAGCACAGATACGCAGTATTTT	CASSNLATSTDTQYF
TRBJ2-5	once	TRBV7-7	TRBD1	TGTGCTAGCAGCTCCGGGACAGGGGGAGAGACCCAGTACTTC	CASSSGTGGETQYF
TRBJ2-1	NA	TRBV6-6	NA	TGTGCCAGCAGTTACTCTATCACAGAGGGCAAGAATGAGCAGTTCTTC	CASSYSITEGKNEQFF
TRBJ1-6	NA	TRBV5-1	NA	TGCGCCAGCAGCTTGGATGGGAACTCTCCTAATTCACCCCTCCACTTT	CASSLDGNSPNSPLHF
TRBJ2-7	NA	TRBV7-9	TRBD1	TGTGCCAGCAGCTTACAGGACAGGGGCCACTACGAGCAGTACTTC	CASSLQDRGHYEQYF
TRBJ2-7	NA	TRBV6-5	NA	TGTGCCAGCAGCACAGGGTACGGACTACTTTACGAGCAGTACTTC	CASSTGYGLLYEQYF
TRBJ1-2	NA	TRBV7-2	NA	TGTGCCAGCAGCCATGGAGGGCTCTGGGATTCTAACTATGGCTACACCTTC	CASSHGGLWDSNYGYTF
TRBJ2-7	NA	TRBV5-8	NA	TGTGCCAGCGACGGAGGGCAACCCTACGAGCAGTACTTC	CASDGGQPYEQYF
TRBJ1-1	few	TRBV20-1	NA	TGCAGTGCCCAACTGAACACTGAAGCTTTCTTT	CSAQLNTEAFF
TRBJ2-3	NA	TRBV30	NA	TGTGCCTGGAGTCAAGGACAGCCAAGCACAGATACGCAGTATTTT	CAWSQGQPSTDTQYF
TRBJ1-4	NA	TRBV23-1	TRBD1	TGCGCCAGCAGTCAATCGCGGACAGGGGCGACAAGGAATGAAAAACTGTTTTTT	CASSQSRTGATRNEKLFF
TRBJ1-1	NA	TRBV9	NA	TGTGCCAGCGCGAGCGGAAGAAGCAAGGAAGCTTTCTTT	CASASGRSKEAFF
TRBJ2-7	NA	TRBV4-1	TRBD1	TGCGCCAGCAGCCGGACAGGGGTAATCGACGAGCAGTACTTC	CASSRTGVIDEQYF
TRBJ1-2	NA	TRBV9	NA	TGTGCCAGCAGCCGGGAAGGGAACTATGGCTACACCTTC	CASSREGNYGYTF
TRBJ2-5	once	TRBV4-1	NA	TGCGCCAGCAGCCAACTCCCAGGGACAGAGACCCAGTACTTC	CASSQLPGTETQYF
TRBJ1-6	NA	TRBV5-1	NA	TGCGCCAGCACCCAAGAGGGGGATTCACCCCTCCACTTT	CASTQEGDSPLHF
TRBJ2-5	NA	TRBV4-2	NA	TGTGCCAGCAGCCAAGACGCAGCGCAAGAGACCCAGTACTTC	CASSQDAAQETQYF
TRBJ1-1	NA	TRBV18	NA	TGTGCCAGCTCACCCCCCGGGGGGGCGGCGAACACTGAAGCTTTCTTT	CASSPPGGAANTEAFF
TRBJ2-7	NA	TRBV2	NA	TGTGCCAGCAGCCTCCGGGTCTTGGGGGATGTATCCTACGAGCAGTACTTC	CASSLRVLGDVSYEQYF
TRBJ2-3	NA	TRBV5-8	NA	TGTGCCAGCAGCTCTTTCCAGTGGAACACAGATACGCAGTATTTT	CASSSFQWNTDTQYF
TRBJ2-5	once	TRBV5-1	NA	TGCGCCAGCAGCTTGGGTGGAGTCCAAGAGACCCAGTACTTC	CASSLGGVQETQYF
TRBJ2-3	NA	TRBV4-2	NA	TGTGCCAGCAGCCAAGAGGGGGACCTCACAGATACGCAGTATTTT	CASSQEGDLTDTQYF
TRBJ2-6	NA	TRBV7-8	NA	TGTGCCAGCAGCTTGTTCGCAGGGACCTCTGGGGCCAACGTCCTGACTTTC	CASSLFAGTSGANVLTF
TRBJ2-5	NA	TRBV7-6	TRBD2	TGTGCCAGCAGCCTGGGACTAGCGGGGGGAGAGACCCAGTACTTC	CASSLGLAGGETQYF
TRBJ1-5	NA	TRBV10-3	NA	TGTGCCATCAGTGAGTCGTCGTTTCAGCCCCAGCATTTT	CAISESSFQPQHF
TRBJ1-1	NA	TRBV21-1	NA	TGTGCCGCCGAACGCCAGAGCGAATTGGGTGGGAACACTGAAGCTTTCTTT	CAAERQSELGGNTEAFF
TRBJ2-1	NA	TRBV5-4	TRBD2	TGTGCCAGCAGCTTGCCTAGCGGGACGGGAAATGAGCAGTTCTTC	CASSLPSGTGNEQFF
TRBJ2-7	NA	TRBV7-6	TRBD2	TGTGCCAGACACTGTTCCGTGGGAGGGTTGTACGAGCAGTACTTC	CARHCSVGGLYEQYF
TRBJ2-5	once	TRBV7-9	NA	TGTGCCAGCAGTACCCCTCAGGGGGGACAAGAGACCCAGTACTTC	CASSTPQGGQETQYF
TRBJ2-3	NA	TRBV5-5	NA	TGTGCCAGCAGTCCCCTGAGGCAGACAGATACGCAGTATTTT	CASSPLRQTDTQYF
TRBJ2-3	NA	TRBV6-5	NA	TGTGCCAGCAGTTACTCCTGGGGTACAACAGATACGCAGTATTTT	CASSYSWGTTDTQYF
TRBJ1-3	NA	TRBV11-2	NA	TGTGCCAGCAGCCCTATATCTGGAAACACCATATATTTT	CASSPISGNTIYF
TRBJ2-2	NA	TRBV5-1	NA	TGCGCCAGCAGCTTTGTGTCAGGGGCGAACACCGGGGAGCTGTTTTTT	CASSFVSGANTGELFF
TRBJ2-4	NA	TRBV10-3	NA	TGTGCCATCAGTTCAGGGGCCTCGGGAGCCAAAAACATTCAGTACTTC	CAISSGASGAKNIQYF
TRBJ1-1	NA	TRBV7-9	TRBD1	TGTGCCAGCAGCTACAATACAGGGGTGAACACTGAAGCTTTCTTT	CASSYNTGVNTEAFF
TRBJ2-2	NA	TRBV5-4	NA	TGTGCCAGCAGCTTGCAAAAGGGACCCGGGGCCGGGGAGCTGTTTTTT	CASSLQKGPGAGELFF
TRBJ2-3	NA	TRBV6-1	NA	TGTGCCAGCAGTGTTGATACCCTAGTCGGTACGCAGTATTTT	CASSVDTLVGTQYF
TRBJ1-1	NA	TRBV18	TRBD1	TGTGCCAGCTCACCGGGACAGGGGGGGAACACTGAAGCTTTCTTT	CASSPGQGGNTEAFF
TRBJ2-7	once	TRBV4-1	TRBD1	TGCGCCAGCAGCCATTTGGGACAGGGGGCGGACGAGCAGTACTTC	CASSHLGQGADEQYF
TRBJ2-3	NA	TRBV6-5	NA	TGTGCCAGCAGTTTTTTAGGGGATACGCAGTATTTT	CASSFLGDTQYF
TRBJ2-4	NA	TRBV11-1	NA	TGTGCCAGCAGCTTAGGGAACATTCAGTACTTC	CASSLGNIQYF
TRBJ2-1	NA	TRBV10-3	NA	TGTGCCATCAGTGAGCTAGTTAGGAGCCACAATGAGCAGTTCTTC	CAISELVRSHNEQFF
TRBJ1-1	NA	TRBV29-1	NA	TGCAGCGTTGAAATTGACCCTGAAGCTTTCTTT	CSVEIDPEAFF